These 32 T cell receptor beta chains came from one sample sequenced in a study of PD-L1 blockade in urothelial cancer. The time point was: pretreatment peripheral blood. Profiled with immunoSEQ multiplex PCR; TCRdb holds only in-frame clones, not every one. The sample has tens of thousands of clones, roughly 78% seen once. The material was PBMCs, obtained around atezolizumab (anti-PD-L1) treatment. The receptors were gathered from a man in his sixties or seventies with urothelial cancer.

The CDR3 reads CASSSIRAGTYEQFF. Here the CDR3 DNA reads TGTGCCAGCAGCTCAATTAGGGCAGGGACATATGAGCAGTTCTTC. This chain links TRBV11-2 with TRBJ2-1; weak D call: TRBD1 (6 bases). Germline V CDR1 and CDR2: SGHAT, FQNNGV. The ends were cut back, 4 bases at V and 8 bases at J, with 18 bases in the middle. The CDR3 has 15 amino acids.

This chain connects TRBV7-2 to TRBJ1-4; D perhaps matches TRBD1 (5 bases). The CDR3 totals 14 residues. In germline, CDR1 is SGHTA, CDR2 FQGNSA. V was cut by 5 bases and J by 7 bases, with 14 bases left in between. The CDR3 region is CASSTPGRGEKLFF. CDR3 coding DNA: TGTGCCAGCAGCACGCCAGGGAGGGGTGAAAAACTGTTTTTT.

V gene TRBV6-6 combines with J gene TRBJ1-3; no clear D gene. Between the trimmed V and J ends, which lost 7 bases and 0 bases, there was a span of 13 bases. The CDR3 loop spans 15 amino acids. Per germline, CDR1 MNHNY and CDR2 SVGAGI (reference sequence). The DNA for the CDR3 is TGTGCCAGCAAGCCCGACTCTCTCTCTGGAAACACCATATATTTT. It yields the protein CASKPDSLSGNTIYF.

The chain employs TRBV7-9 and TRBJ1-1; D gene ambiguous. From germline, CDR1 is SEHNR and CDR2 FQNEAQ (reference sequence). The CDR3 covers 12 residues. V shed 8 bases and J shed 1 base, with 8 bases lying between them. This CDR3 reads CASGQANTEAFF. The CDR3 coding sequence is TGTGCCAGCGGGCAGGCGAACACTGAAGCTTTCTTT.

This rearrangement joins TRBV30 to TRBJ2-1; possible D gene TRBD2, 6 bases. Germline V lookup: CDR1 GTSNPN, CDR2 SVGIG (reference sequence). The CDR3 has 12 residues. The germline V and J ends were trimmed by 4 bases and 11 bases, with 15 bases remaining between them. The DNA of the CDR3 is TGTGCCTGGAAGCTAGCGAGGGGAAAGCAGTTCTTC. Amino acids: CAWKLARGKQFF.

Remarks on this clone: Germline and junction disagree at one end, which may indicate a read error. J is TRBJ1-2 and V is TRBV28; D is possibly TRBD1 (6 bases). There are 12 residues in the CDR3. Looked up from germline, CDR1 is MDHEN and CDR2 is SYDVKM. The CDR3 nucleotides read TGTGCCAGCAGCCTGTGGAAGACAGGACATCATTTC. This encodes CASSLWKTGHHF.

The chain combines TRBV30 with TRBJ1-1; tentative D call: TRBD1 (5 bases). V lost 8 bases to trimming and J lost 0 bases, with 10 bases between them. This CDR3 is 12 amino acids long. Germline lookup yields CDR1 GTSNPN and CDR2 SVGIG (reference sequence). This chain's CDR3 is CAGGRMNTEAFF. The CDR3 DNA sequence: TGTGCCGGGGGGAGAATGAACACTGAAGCTTTCTTT.

The rearrangement links TRBV6-1 to TRBJ2-2, with 9 nucleotides matching TRBD1. Germline CDR1 is MNHNS and CDR2 is SASEGT. The V segment lost 6 bases and the J segment 7 bases; nucleotides outside the gene matches: 9. The CDR3 sequence is 15 residues long. The CDR3 nucleotides are TGTGCCAGCAGCTCCGGGACAGGGATTGGCGGGGAGCTGTTTTTT. Residues: CASSSGTGIGGELFF.

This chain joins TRBV28 and TRBJ2-2; D perhaps matches TRBD1 (5 bases). This CDR3 contains 13 residues. V lost 6 bases, J lost 4 bases, and 9 bases lay in between. Germline assignment: CDR1 MDHEN and CDR2 SYDVKM. CDR3 region: CASRLRGTGELFF. CDR3 sequence (DNA): TGTGCCAGCAGGTTAAGGGGCACCGGGGAGCTGTTTTTT.

The rearrangement uses TRBV5-4 and TRBJ2-3; no reliable D call. Between the trimmed V and J ends, which lost 0 bases and 0 bases, there was a span of 5 bases. Germline lookup yields CDR1 SGHNT and CDR2 YYREEE (reference sequence). The CDR3 has 14 residues. DNA of the CDR3: TGTGCCAGCAGCTTGGTGGCAAGCACAGATACGCAGTATTTT. Its translation is CASSLVASTDTQYF.

V and J are TRBV6-5 and TRBJ2-7, with 10 bases matching TRBD2. From germline, CDR1 is MNHEY and CDR2 SVGAGI. This CDR3 spans 15 amino acids. V lost 4 bases to trimming and J lost 2 bases; unmatched junction nucleotides: 5. The CDR3 nucleotides are TGTGCCAGCAGTTCTCCCGGACTAGCGGCCTACGAGCAGTACTTC. It encodes CASSSPGLAAYEQYF.

The gene calls are TRBV5-1 and TRBJ2-2; TRBD2 matches 7 bases. The CDR3 spans 15 residues. V was clipped by 4 bases and J by 8 bases; unmatched bases: 11. CDR1 and CDR2 (germline): SGHRS, YFSETQ. Here the CDR3 reads CASSALADPGGELFF. CDR3 DNA sequence: TGCGCCAGCAGCGCCCTAGCGGACCCGGGAGGGGAGCTGTTTTTT.

The rearrangement joins TRBV19 to TRBJ2-1, with TRBD2 matching over 13 bases. The CDR3 loop spans 16 amino acids. The germline V gene encodes CDR1 LNHDA and CDR2 SQIVND (reference sequence). With 6 bases clipped from V and 7 bases from J, the junction kept 9 bases outside the gene matches. The chain's CDR3 is CASRRPGLAGINEQFF. CDR3 DNA: TGTGCCAGTAGAAGGCCGGGACTAGCGGGAATAAATGAGCAGTTCTTC.

This clone occurred once. The V call is TRBV27, the J call TRBJ2-3, with unresolved D. The CDR3 is 15 residues long. V gave up 7 bases and J gave up 1 base, with 15 bases separating them. Germline V gives CDR1 MNHEY, CDR2 SMNVEV (reference sequence). DNA of the CDR3: TGTGCCAGCACCGCCTGGGCACAAGGCACAGATACGCAGTATTTT. Translation: CASTAWAQGTDTQYF.

The chain carries TRBV27 and TRBJ2-4; TRBD2 agrees at 13 bases. CDR1 and CDR2 from the germline V gene are MNHEY and SMNVEV (reference sequence). V trimming: 0 bases; J trimming: 0 bases; junction bases outside the gene matches: 5. This CDR3 region has 19 residues. The CDR3 region has the DNA TGTGCCAGCAGTTTATCCCGGGGACTAGCGGGAAAAGCCAAAAACATTCAGTACTTC. Translation gives CASSLSRGLAGKAKNIQYF.

V and J are TRBV6-1 and TRBJ2-7, with TRBD1 identical over 8 bases. J was trimmed by 3 bases and V by 8 bases; bases with no gene match: 6. This CDR3 is built from 13 residues. Germline assignment: CDR1 MNHNS and CDR2 SASEGT. The CDR3 nucleotides are TGTGCCAGCTCATCAGGGGGCCTCTACGAGCAGTACTTC. It is translated as CASSSGGLYEQYF.

The rearrangement uses TRBV28 and TRBJ2-7, with 9 bases lining up with TRBD1. The CDR3 extends over 16 amino acids. Germline loops: CDR1 MDHEN, CDR2 SYDVKM. Germline trimming cut 1 base from V and 3 bases from J; bases unmatched to any gene: 7. The CDR3 nucleotides are TGTGCCAGCAGTTTATTCGCCGGGACAGGGTACTACGAGCAGTACTTC. The encoded protein is CASSLFAGTGYYEQYF.

This chain joins TRBV6-1 and TRBJ1-3; D gene uncertain. This CDR3 is 15 amino acids long. The germline V gene has CDR1 MNHNS and CDR2 SASEGT. V lost 5 bases and J 0 bases, leaving 11 bases between the germline ends. The CDR3 protein is CASSPLRSSGNTIYF. CDR3 DNA: TGTGCCAGCAGTCCATTACGGAGCTCTGGAAACACCATATATTTT.

The rearrangement joins TRBV30 to TRBJ2-2, with D tentatively TRBD1 (6 bases). Trimming removed 4 bases from V and 5 bases from J, with 17 bases in between. The CDR3 has 15 amino acids. Germline lookup yields CDR1 GTSNPN and CDR2 SVGIG (reference sequence). CDR3 DNA sequence: TGTGCCTGGACCCGGGACACATCCTGGACCGGGGAGCTGTTTTTT. It translates to CAWTRDTSWTGELFF.

This rearrangement joins TRBV5-8 to TRBJ1-1; D is uncertain. This CDR3 spans 13 amino acids. Germline V lookup: CDR1 SGHTS, CDR2 YDEGEE. Trimming removed 2 bases from V and 1 base from J, with 6 bases in between. The CDR3 is CASSFTENTEAFF. CDR3 sequence (DNA): TGTGCCAGCAGCTTTACAGAGAACACTGAAGCTTTCTTT.

The gene calls are TRBV5-1 and TRBJ1-5; 8 bases line up with TRBD1. V was clipped by 5 bases and J by 6 bases; unmatched bases: 10. Per germline, CDR1 SGHRS and CDR2 YFSETQ. The CDR3 totals 15 residues. The CDR3 region has the DNA TGCGCCAGCAGTCCCTCCGGACAGGGCAGTCAGCCCCAGCATTTT. Translated: CASSPSGQGSQPQHF.

This clone is a singleton in its sample. The V call is TRBV5-1, the J call TRBJ2-1; no reliable D call. Trimming took 5 bases from V and 8 from J, leaving 14 bases between them. Germline V CDR1 and CDR2: SGHRS, YFSETQ. This CDR3 has 13 amino acids. CDR3 in amino acids: CASRSALIDEQFF. The CDR3 bases are TGCGCCAGCAGATCGGCACTAATCGATGAGCAGTTCTTC.

The chain recombines TRBV28 with TRBJ2-7, with 7 bases fitting TRBD1. This CDR3 spans 14 amino acids. The V and J ends lost 11 bases and 0 bases, in that order; junction bases with no gene match: 10. CDR1 is MDHEN and CDR2 is SYDVKM in the germline V gene. CDR3 sequence reads: CAAVGQGDSYEQYF. The CDR3 DNA follows: TGTGCCGCGGTGGGGCAGGGGGACTCCTACGAGCAGTACTTC.

The CDR3: CASSKRTGQNPQTQYF. CDR3 coding DNA: TGTGCCAGTAGTAAAAGAACAGGCCAGAATCCGCAGACCCAGTACTTC. The gene calls are TRBV19 and TRBJ2-5; possibly TRBD1 for D (5 bases). The CDR3 contains 16 residues. Germline values: CDR1 LNHDA, CDR2 SQIVND (reference sequence). V lost 4 bases, J lost 6 bases, and 21 bases lay in between.

This clone showed up just a few times. The chain links TRBV7-9 to TRBJ2-5; the D is unclear. V was trimmed by 1 base and J by 2 bases, leaving 5 bases between them. This CDR3 region has 13 residues. Germline CDR1 reads SEHNR; CDR2 reads FQNEAQ (reference sequence). For the CDR3, the DNA is TGTGCCAGCAGCTTAGAACAACAAGAGACCCAGTACTTC. This codes for CASSLEQQETQYF.

This clone was seen only a few times. Other nucleotide sequences from this sample produce the same CDR3. The chain recombines TRBV5-5 with TRBJ1-5; 10 bases align to TRBD1. Trimming removed 4 bases from V and 4 bases from J; junction bases left unmatched: 2. The CDR3 is 14 amino acids. In germline, CDR1 is SGHKS, CDR2 YYEKEE (reference sequence). DNA of the CDR3: TGTGCCAGCAGCCGGGACAGGGGTAATCAGCCCCAGCATTTT. It is translated as CASSRDRGNQPQHF. Full variable domain (missing parts from reference TRBV5-5 and TRBJ1-5): DAGVTQSPTHLIKTRGQQVTLRCSPISGHKSVSWYQQVLGQGPQFIFQYYEKEERGRGNFPDRFSARQFPNYSSELNVNALLLGDSALYLCASSRDRGNQPQHFGDGTRLSIL.

The rearrangement joins TRBV14 to TRBJ2-7; 7 positions agree with TRBD2. The CDR3 consists of 15 residues. The junction had 9 bases not matched to a gene; V was cut back by 4 bases and J by 3 bases. CDR1 SGHDN and CDR2 FVKESK come from the germline V gene. CDR3 in amino acids: CASSPSGGQGYEQYF. The CDR3 region has the DNA TGTGCCAGCAGCCCTAGCGGTGGGCAGGGCTACGAGCAGTACTTC.

V is TRBV30 and J is TRBJ2-4; D is possibly TRBD2 (6 bases). V was shortened by 6 bases and J by 9 bases, with 27 bases between the two germline ends. The V gene's germline CDR1 is GTSNPN and CDR2 SVGIG (reference sequence). The CDR3 is 16 residues long. The CDR3 DNA reads TGTGCCTGCACTGGAGTAGGGAGCGAGGGGAGGAGCATTCAGTACTTC. Protein sequence: CACTGVGSEGRSIQYF.

The rearrangement joins TRBV11-2 to TRBJ2-7; 12 bases align to TRBD2. The junction had 5 bases not matched to a gene; V was cut back by 0 bases and J by 8 bases. Germline V gene sequence: CDR1 SGHAT, CDR2 FQNNGV. The CDR3 has 15 amino acids. CDR3 amino acids: CASSLERLAGVQQYF. CDR3 nucleotide sequence: TGTGCCAGCAGCTTAGAGAGACTAGCGGGAGTGCAGCAGTACTTC.

The chain combines TRBV11-2 with TRBJ1-1; D call uncertain. V lost 4 bases and J lost 3, with 3 bases in between. The CDR3 contains 11 residues. CDR1 and CDR2 from the germline V gene are SGHAT and FQNNGV. CDR3 in DNA: TGTGCCAGCAGCTCGTACACTGAAGCTTTCTTT. This translates into CASSSYTEAFF. Together with reference TRBV11-2 and TRBJ1-1, the CDR3 gives the full variable domain: EAGVAQSPRYKIIEKRQSVAFWCNPISGHATLYWYQQILGQGPKLLIQFQNNGVVDDSQLPKDRFSAERLKGVDSTLKIQPAKLEDSAVYLCASSSYTEAFFGQGTRLTVV.

The sample holds a few counts of this clone. This chain links TRBV2 with TRBJ2-5, with 10 bases matching TRBD2. This CDR3 has 17 amino acids. Looked up from germline, CDR1 is SNHLY and CDR2 is FYNNEI. V dropped 1 base and J dropped 4; count of bases not matched to a gene: 9. In DNA form, the CDR3 reads TGTGCCAGCAGTGAAGGGCTAGCGGGAGTAGGGAGAGAGACCCAGTACTTC. Translation gives CASSEGLAGVGRETQYF.

This chain uses TRBV2 with TRBJ2-5, with a possible D match to TRBD2 (5 bases). The germline gives CDR1 SNHLY, CDR2 FYNNEI. The CDR3 consists of 13 residues. Trimming pared 11 bases from V and 5 bases from J, leaving 18 bases between. The CDR3 nucleotides are TGTGCCTCTTCGATTGGCCCGGGGGAGACCCAGTACTTC. This encodes CASSIGPGETQYF.